This entry lists 6 T cell receptor beta chains sequenced from one sample in a study of blood T cell repertoires in COVID-19. The assay was immunoSEQ multiplex PCR, and TCRdb's table has in-frame clones only and misses some. This sample has over 80,000 clones, with 70% to 90% found just once. Input material: peripheral blood. These receptors all come from an older man with active or convalescent COVID-19.

V gene TRBV18 combines with J gene TRBJ1-2; no clear D. V was cut by 2 bases and J by 3 bases, with 7 bases left in between. Germline V gene sequence: CDR1 KGHSH, CDR2 LQKENI. This CDR3 comprises 13 residues. This chain's CDR3 is CASSPVADYGYTF. The CDR3 DNA reads as TGTGCCAGCTCACCAGTAGCGGACTATGGCTACACCTTC. The full variable domain, its missing parts supplied by reference TRBV18 and TRBJ1-2, is NAGVMQNPRHLVRRRGQEARLRCSPMKGHSHVYWYRQLPEEGLKFMVYLQKENIIDESGMPKERFSAEFPKEGPSILRIQQVVRGDSAAYFCASSPVADYGYTFGSGTRLTVV.

The V gene is TRBV6-5, the J gene TRBJ1-1; perhaps TRBD1 as D (5 bases). The germline gives CDR1 MNHEY, CDR2 SVGAGI. V shed 1 base and J shed 1 base, with 7 bases lying between them. CDR3 length: 14 residues. DNA for the CDR3: TGTGCCAGCAGTTACTTAGGGGAGAACACTGAAGCTTTCTTT. It encodes CASSYLGENTEAFF.

The chain has TRBV4-2 and TRBJ2-3, with D possibly TRBD2 on 6 matching bases. The V gene lost 4 bases and the J gene lost 2 bases, with 16 bases spanning the gap. Germline assignment: CDR1 LGHNA and CDR2 YNFKEQ. The CDR3 covers 16 residues. For the CDR3, the DNA is TGTGCCAGCAGCCCCCCTAGCGCCCCAATCACAGATACGCAGTATTTT. It encodes CASSPPSAPITDTQYF.

The chain recombines TRBV10-3 with TRBJ1-2; 7 bases match TRBD1. Trimming took 2 bases from V and 6 from J; bases not matched to a gene: 6. The CDR3 is 14 amino acids. The germline V gene has CDR1 ENHRY and CDR2 SYGVKD. CDR3 in amino acids: CAISEIIQGHGYTF. The DNA of the CDR3 is TGTGCCATCAGTGAGATTATACAGGGGCATGGCTACACCTTC.

This clone was found once. This sequence joins TRBV3-1 (or the pseudogene TRBV3-2) and TRBJ2-7; D is possibly TRBD1 (5 bases). Trimming pared 3 bases from V and 1 base from J, leaving 7 bases between. Per germline, CDR1 LGHDT and CDR2 YNNKEL (reference sequence). The CDR3 extends over 13 amino acids. The CDR3 region has the DNA TGTGCCAGCAGCCACCGACAGTCCTACGAGCAGTACTTC. Its translation is CASSHRQSYEQYF.

This chain uses TRBV10-3 with TRBJ2-3; the D is unclear. The CDR3 totals 15 residues. V lost 0 bases to trimming and J lost 0 bases, with 7 bases between them. Looked up from germline, CDR1 is ENHRY and CDR2 is SYGVKD. The CDR3 DNA sequence: TGTGCCATCAGTGAGTCGGGCAGTAGCACAGATACGCAGTATTTT. Translation gives CAISESGSSTDTQYF.